Below are 17 T cell receptor beta chains sequenced from a single sample in a study of blood T cell repertoires in COVID-19 (dated by TCRdb to about 2020). Libraries were built with the immunoSEQ multiplex PCR assay. TCRdb took over this immuneACCESS table, retaining in-frame rearrangements with V and J assigned. Such tables are incomplete; in checked studies, under half of the missing clones stem from an unresolved V gene, and the remainder is unexplained. For this sample the table gives approximately 50,000 clones, of which roughly 82% were detected only once. Together, the top ten hold approximately 7.1% of the sample. The source material was peripheral blood. These receptors originate from a human donor in a cohort sampled during active COVID-19.

The chain uses TRBV5-1 and TRBJ2-3, with 9 bases identical to TRBD2. The CDR3 is made up of 18 amino acids. Losses at the gene ends were 0 bases for V and 0 bases for J; bases not matched to a gene: 8. From germline, CDR1 is SGHRS and CDR2 YFSETQ. The CDR3 sequence: CASSLAGASGMSTDTQYF. CDR3 nucleotide sequence: TGCGCCAGCAGCTTGGCCGGGGCTAGCGGGATGAGCACAGATACGCAGTATTTT.

This clone was found once. The J gene is TRBJ1-2, the V gene TRBV5-4; D possibly corresponds to TRBD1 (6 bases). The CDR3 has 15 amino acids. Germline lookup yields CDR1 SGHNT and CDR2 YYREEE (reference sequence). V was clipped by 0 bases and J by 4 bases, with 13 bases between them. The CDR3 coding sequence is TGTGCCAGCAGCTTGGCGGTAGGGGGATCCTATGGCTACACCTTC. Encoded protein: CASSLAVGGSYGYTF.

This chain links TRBV28 with TRBJ2-5; D is perhaps TRBD2 (6 bases). CDR1 and CDR2 from the germline V gene are MDHEN and SYDVKM. The CDR3 has 13 amino acids. Trimming left V 2 bases short and J 2 bases short, with 6 bases between. The CDR3 bases are TGTGCCAGCAGTTTACGGGGGCAAGAGACCCAGTACTTC. It is translated as CASSLRGQETQYF. The full variable domain, with the rest looked up from reference TRBV28 and TRBJ2-5, is DVKVTQSSRYLVKRTGEKVFLECVQDMDHENMFWYRQDPGLGLRLIYFSYDVKMKEKGDIPEGYSVSREKKERFSLILESASTNQTSMYLCASSLRGQETQYFGPGTRLLVL.

The chain couples TRBV9 to TRBJ2-1; the D gene is possibly TRBD2 (6 bases). CDR3 length: 14 residues. CDR1 and CDR2 (germline): SGDLS, YYNGEE. V was cut by 2 bases and J by 4 bases, with 10 bases left in between. CDR3: CASSVGGPYNEQFF. DNA of the CDR3: TGTGCCAGCAGCGTCGGGGGACCTTACAATGAGCAGTTCTTC.

The CDR3: CSVGPQETQYF. The CDR3 nucleotides read TGCAGCGTTGGGCCTCAAGAGACCCAGTACTTC. The rearrangement joins TRBV29-1 to TRBJ2-5; D is unresolved. The germline V gene has CDR1 SQVTM and CDR2 ANQGSEA. The CDR3 length is 11 residues. V dropped 4 bases and J dropped 2 bases, with 5 bases sitting between them.

This clone was seen once. This chain uses TRBV4-3 with TRBJ2-7; 7 nucleotides match TRBD1. The CDR3 totals 14 residues. V lost 4 bases to trimming and J lost 1 base; unmatched junction nucleotides: 4. The germline gives CDR1 LGHNA, CDR2 YSLEER. CDR3 DNA sequence: TGCGCCAGCAGCCTATGGACAGGTTCCTACGAGCAGTACTTC. The encoded protein is CASSLWTGSYEQYF.

The chain uses TRBV5-1 and TRBJ2-3; 11 nucleotides match TRBD2. The ends lost 3 bases at V and 2 bases at J; junction bases unmatched: 5. The CDR3 is 16 amino acids. Germline V gives CDR1 SGHRS, CDR2 YFSETQ. The CDR3 DNA follows: TGCGCCAGCAGCTCGGGGACTAGCGGCCTCACAGATACGCAGTATTTT. Protein sequence: CASSSGTSGLTDTQYF.

This clone showed up just a few times. The rearrangement joins TRBV6-2 or TRBV6-3 to TRBJ2-7, with D maybe TRBD1 (6 bases). This CDR3 has 13 residues. Trimming took 5 bases from V and 3 from J, leaving 11 bases between them. The germline V gene encodes CDR1 MNHEY and CDR2 SVGEGT. CDR3 loop: CASSPDRLYEQYF. DNA for the CDR3: TGTGCCAGCAGTCCGGACAGACTCTACGAGCAGTACTTC.

Concerning this clone: The DNA is omitted, as the CDR3 cannot be located on it reliably, and the CDR3 follows TCRdb's listing. This rearrangement joins TRBV21-1 to TRBJ2-2; TRBD1, the D gene given by the table, was not confirmed from the DNA. TRBV21-1 represents a pseudogene. Termini included, the CDR3 measures 17 amino acids. The CDR3 loop reads CASSKVGTGANTGELFF.

The chain links TRBV7-8 to TRBJ1-1, with a possible D match to TRBD1 (5 bases). The CDR3 loop spans 13 amino acids. Trimming took 5 bases from V and 4 from J, leaving 11 bases between them. CDR1 and CDR2 (germline): SGHVS, FQNEAQ. CDR3 residues: CASSRGGVTEAFF. CDR3 nucleotide sequence: TGTGCCAGCAGCCGGGGGGGGGTCACTGAAGCTTTCTTT. Full variable domain (outside the CDR3, taken from reference TRBV7-8 and TRBJ1-1): GAGVSQSPRYKVAKRGQDVALRCDPISGHVSLFWYQQALGQGPEFLTYFQNEAQLDKSGLPSDRFFAERPEGSVSTLKIQRTQQEDSAVYLCASSRGGVTEAFFGQGTRLTVV.

The V and J genes are TRBV4-2 and TRBJ2-7; D remains unclear. This CDR3 has 13 amino acids. Germline-derived CDR1 and CDR2 are LGHNA and YNFKEQ. V was pared by 0 bases and J by 4 bases, with 7 bases between. CDR3 protein: CASSQDERYEQYF. The DNA for the CDR3 is TGTGCCAGCAGCCAAGATGAGAGGTACGAGCAGTACTTC.

This clone showed up just a few times. This chain links TRBV25-1 with TRBJ1-4; D is undetermined. CDR1 and CDR2 from the germline V gene are MGHDK and SYGVNS. Trimming pared 3 bases from V and 3 bases from J, leaving 11 bases between. The CDR3 extends over 15 amino acids. CDR3 in amino acids: CASSERGQPNEKLFF. The DNA of the CDR3 is TGTGCCAGCAGTGAGAGAGGGCAGCCTAATGAAAAACTGTTTTTT.

The chain links TRBV6-2 or TRBV6-3 to TRBJ2-5, with D perhaps matching TRBD2 (6 bases). CDR1 and CDR2 (germline): MNHEY, SVGEGT. The CDR3 consists of 13 residues. Trimming stripped 6 bases from V and 8 bases from J, with 16 bases between. CDR3 DNA: TGTGCCAGCAGCACCGGGGGTGGTAAAACCCAGTACTTC. Amino acids: CASSTGGGKTQYF.

The J gene is TRBJ1-1, the V gene TRBV3-1 (or the pseudogene TRBV3-2); D gene unclear. The CDR3 is made up of 14 amino acids. CDR1 is LGHDT and CDR2 is YNNKEL in the germline V gene (reference sequence). The V end was cut by 4 bases, the J end by 1 base, with 10 bases between. This CDR3 reads CASSPHAGNTEAFF. CDR3 in DNA: TGTGCCAGCAGCCCCCACGCAGGGAACACTGAAGCTTTCTTT.

The V and J genes are TRBV6-4 and TRBJ2-2; D might be TRBD2 (5 bases). The germline CDR1 and CDR2 sequences are MRHNA and SNTAGT. The V gene lost 5 bases and the J gene lost 1 base, with 8 bases spanning the gap. CDR3 length equals 14 residues. The CDR3 DNA sequence: TGTGCCAGCAGTTTCGGGATGAACACCGGGGAGCTGTTTTTT. Its protein is CASSFGMNTGELFF.

The V and J genes are TRBV11-2 and TRBJ2-7; possibly TRBD1 for D (6 bases). CDR1 and CDR2 (germline): SGHAT, FQNNGV. This CDR3 spans 11 amino acids. V was cut by 8 bases and J by 5 bases, with 10 bases left in between. CDR3 sequence: CASSWGHEQYF. CDR3 DNA: TGTGCCAGCTCCTGGGGGCACGAGCAGTACTTC.

The genes are TRBV11-1 and TRBJ1-2, with a tentative D call TRBD1 (6 bases). The CDR3 length is 12 residues. CDR1 SGHAT and CDR2 FQDESV come from the germline V gene (reference sequence). Trimming cost V 3 bases and J 5 bases, with 7 bases left between them. Written as DNA, the CDR3 is TGTGCCAGCAGCTTTACAGGGTATGGCTACACCTTC. As protein: CASSFTGYGYTF.